This T cell receptor beta chain originates from a study of OX40 agonist ivuxolimab in advanced cancers. Study background: Patient treatment consisted of intravenous ivuxolimab administration every 2 weeks at 0.01 to 10 mg/kg. A diagnosis of hepatocellular carcinoma, melanoma, renal cell or head and neck cancer was present in dose-escalation patients. Overall study findings and caveats: Not determined was the antigen specificity of the expanded peripheral T cells.

Points on this clone: Its antigen remains unidentified.

This table comes from immunoSEQ multiplex PCR, and its TCRdb copy is limited to in-frame clones, with some not included. Of tens of thousands of clones listed, about four fifths are singletons. CDR3 size: 14 residues. V lost 1 base and J lost 4; bases outside the gene matches: 3. Germline lookup yields CDR1 SGHAT and CDR2 FQNNGV. Peripheral blood came from all dose cohorts at three timepoints. The chain has TRBV11-2 and TRBJ2-7, with 8 bases lining up with TRBD2. This receptor was identified in an adult with an advanced solid tumor such as melanoma, head and neck, liver or kidney cancer. Specimen: CD4+ or CD8+ T cells sorted from blood, collected in a trial of the OX40 agonist ivuxolimab. For the CDR3, the DNA is TGTGCCAGCAGCTTAGCGGGGGGGAAGTACGAGCAGTACTTC. Translated, it gives CASSLAGGKYEQYF.